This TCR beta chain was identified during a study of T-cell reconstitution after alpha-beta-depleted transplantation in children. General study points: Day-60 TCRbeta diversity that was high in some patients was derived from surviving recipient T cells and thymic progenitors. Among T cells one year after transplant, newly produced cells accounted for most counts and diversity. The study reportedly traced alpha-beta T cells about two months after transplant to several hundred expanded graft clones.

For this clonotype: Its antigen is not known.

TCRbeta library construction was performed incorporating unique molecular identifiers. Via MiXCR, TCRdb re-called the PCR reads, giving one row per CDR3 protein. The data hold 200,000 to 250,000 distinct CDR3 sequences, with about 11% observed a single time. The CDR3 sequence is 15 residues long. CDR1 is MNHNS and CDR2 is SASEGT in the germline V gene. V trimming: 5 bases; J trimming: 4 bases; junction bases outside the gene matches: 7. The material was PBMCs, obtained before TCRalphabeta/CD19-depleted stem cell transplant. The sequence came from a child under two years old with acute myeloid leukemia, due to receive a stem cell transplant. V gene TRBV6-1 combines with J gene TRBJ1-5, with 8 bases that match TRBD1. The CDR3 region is CASSQFTGGNQPQHF. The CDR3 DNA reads TGTGCCAGCAGTCAATTTACAGGGGGGAATCAGCCCCAGCATTTT.